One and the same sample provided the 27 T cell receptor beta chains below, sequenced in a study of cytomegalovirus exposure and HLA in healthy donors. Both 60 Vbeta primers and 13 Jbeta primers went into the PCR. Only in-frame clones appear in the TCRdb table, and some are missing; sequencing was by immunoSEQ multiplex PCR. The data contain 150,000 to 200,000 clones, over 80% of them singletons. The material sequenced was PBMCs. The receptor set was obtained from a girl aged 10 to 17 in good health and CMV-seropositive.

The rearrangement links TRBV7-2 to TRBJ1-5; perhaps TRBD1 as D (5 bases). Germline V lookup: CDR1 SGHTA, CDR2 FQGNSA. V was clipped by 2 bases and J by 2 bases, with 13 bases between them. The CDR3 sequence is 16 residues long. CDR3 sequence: CASSLRGFVRNQPQHF. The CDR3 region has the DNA TGTGCCAGCAGCTTAAGGGGCTTCGTTCGCAATCAGCCCCAGCATTTT.

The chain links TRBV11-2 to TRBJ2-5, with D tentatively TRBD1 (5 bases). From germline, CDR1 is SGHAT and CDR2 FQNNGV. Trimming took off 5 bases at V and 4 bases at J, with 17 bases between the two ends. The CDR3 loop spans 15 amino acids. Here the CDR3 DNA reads TGTGCCAGCAGCCCGTCGGGCAGGGTGACAGAGACCCAGTACTTC. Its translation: CASSPSGRVTETQYF.

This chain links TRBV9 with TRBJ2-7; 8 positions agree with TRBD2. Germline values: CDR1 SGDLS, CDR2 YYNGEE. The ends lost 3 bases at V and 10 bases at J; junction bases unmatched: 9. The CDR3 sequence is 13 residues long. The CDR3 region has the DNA TGTGCCAGCAGCGACCAGGCGAGCGGGAGACAGTACTTC. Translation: CASSDQASGRQYF. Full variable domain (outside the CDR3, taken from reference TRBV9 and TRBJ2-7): DSGVTQTPKHLITATGQRVTLRCSPRSGDLSVYWYQQSLDQGLQFLIQYYNGEERAKGNILERFSAQQFPDLHSELNLSSLELGDSALYFCASSDQASGRQYFGPGTRLTVT.

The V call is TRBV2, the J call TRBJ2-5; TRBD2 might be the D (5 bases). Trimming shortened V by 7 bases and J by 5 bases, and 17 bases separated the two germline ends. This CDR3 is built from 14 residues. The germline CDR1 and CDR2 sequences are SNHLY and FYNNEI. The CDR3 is CASTRVEAGETQYF. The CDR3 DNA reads TGTGCCAGCACAAGAGTGGAGGCCGGGGAGACCCAGTACTTC.

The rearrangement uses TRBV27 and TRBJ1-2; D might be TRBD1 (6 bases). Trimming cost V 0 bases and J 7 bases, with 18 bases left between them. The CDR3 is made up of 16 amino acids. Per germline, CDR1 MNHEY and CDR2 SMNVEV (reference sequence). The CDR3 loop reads CASSLSQGQSIVGYTF. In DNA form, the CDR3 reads TGTGCCAGCAGTTTATCCCAAGGACAGTCGATCGTTGGCTACACCTTC.

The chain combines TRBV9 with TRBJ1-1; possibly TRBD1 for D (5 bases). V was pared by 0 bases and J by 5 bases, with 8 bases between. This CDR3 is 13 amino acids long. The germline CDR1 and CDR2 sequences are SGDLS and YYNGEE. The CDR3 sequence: CASSVGGRTEAFF. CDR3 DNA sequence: TGTGCCAGCAGCGTAGGGGGGAGGACTGAAGCTTTCTTT.

The CDR3: CASSRRGTAHTEAFF. The CDR3 DNA reads as TGTGCCAGCTCCCGTCGGGGGACGGCCCACACTGAAGCTTTCTTT. The chain is built from TRBV6-5 and TRBJ1-1, with D possibly matching TRBD1 (5 bases). This CDR3 has 15 amino acids. Germline assignment: CDR1 MNHEY and CDR2 SVGAGI. V lost 8 bases and J lost 3, with 19 bases in between.

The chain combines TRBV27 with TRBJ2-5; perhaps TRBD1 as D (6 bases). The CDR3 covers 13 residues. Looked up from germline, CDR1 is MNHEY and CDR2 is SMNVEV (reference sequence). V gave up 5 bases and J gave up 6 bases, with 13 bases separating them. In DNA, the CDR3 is TGTGCCAGCAGTGAAACCTGGGGGCAGACCCAGTACTTC. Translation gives CASSETWGQTQYF.

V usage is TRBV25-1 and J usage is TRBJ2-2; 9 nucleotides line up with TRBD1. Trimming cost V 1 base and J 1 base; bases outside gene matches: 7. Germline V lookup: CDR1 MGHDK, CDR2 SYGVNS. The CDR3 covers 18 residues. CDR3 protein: CASSELKKGQGNTGELFF. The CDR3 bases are TGTGCCAGCAGTGAATTGAAAAAGGGACAGGGGAACACCGGGGAGCTGTTTTTT.

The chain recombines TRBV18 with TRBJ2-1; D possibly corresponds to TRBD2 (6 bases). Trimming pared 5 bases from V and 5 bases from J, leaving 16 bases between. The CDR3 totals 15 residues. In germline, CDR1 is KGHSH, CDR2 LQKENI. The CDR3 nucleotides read TGTGCCAGCTCATCCCTAGGAGGGGAACACAATGAGCAGTTCTTC. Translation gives CASSSLGGEHNEQFF.

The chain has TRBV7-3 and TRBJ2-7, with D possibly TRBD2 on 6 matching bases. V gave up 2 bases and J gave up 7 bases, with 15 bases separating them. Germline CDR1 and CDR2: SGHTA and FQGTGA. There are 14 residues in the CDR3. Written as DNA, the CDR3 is TGTGCCAGCAGCTTATTGTCGGGAGTCGATGAGCAGTACTTC. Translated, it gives CASSLLSGVDEQYF.

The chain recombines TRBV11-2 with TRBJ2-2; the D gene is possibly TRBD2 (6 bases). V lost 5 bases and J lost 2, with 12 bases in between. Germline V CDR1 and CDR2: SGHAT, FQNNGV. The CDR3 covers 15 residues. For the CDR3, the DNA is TGTGCCAGCAGCCGCAGGGACTCCAACACCGGGGAGCTGTTTTTT. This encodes CASSRRDSNTGELFF.

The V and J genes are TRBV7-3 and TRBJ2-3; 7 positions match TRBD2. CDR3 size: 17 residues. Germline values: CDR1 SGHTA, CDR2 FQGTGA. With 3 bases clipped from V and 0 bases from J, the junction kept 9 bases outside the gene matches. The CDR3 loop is CASSLRSGAFSTDTQYF. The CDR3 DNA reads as TGTGCCAGCAGCTTGAGGAGCGGGGCATTTAGCACAGATACGCAGTATTTT.

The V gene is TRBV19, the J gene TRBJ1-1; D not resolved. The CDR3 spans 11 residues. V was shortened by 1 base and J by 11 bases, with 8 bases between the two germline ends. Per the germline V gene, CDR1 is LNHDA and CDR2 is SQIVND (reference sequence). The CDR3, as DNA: TGTGCCAGTAGTATAGCTGAGGTGGCTTTCTTT. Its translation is CASSIAEVAFF.

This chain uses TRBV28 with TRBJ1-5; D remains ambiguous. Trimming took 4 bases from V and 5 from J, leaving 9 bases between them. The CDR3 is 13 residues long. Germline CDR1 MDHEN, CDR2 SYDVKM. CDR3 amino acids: CASSWRGYQPQHF. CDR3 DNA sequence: TGTGCCAGCAGTTGGAGAGGCTATCAGCCCCAGCATTTT.

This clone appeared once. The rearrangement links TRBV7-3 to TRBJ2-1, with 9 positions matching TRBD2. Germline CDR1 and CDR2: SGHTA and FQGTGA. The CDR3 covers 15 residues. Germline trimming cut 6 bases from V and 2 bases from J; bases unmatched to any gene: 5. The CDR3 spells CASRPGLAPYNEQFF. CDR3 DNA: TGTGCCAGCAGACCGGGACTAGCCCCCTACAATGAGCAGTTCTTC.

The DNA for the CDR3 is TGTGCCAGCAGTTACTCGGGGCAGGCGAACTATGGCTACACCTTC. Its translation: CASSYSGQANYGYTF. The J gene is TRBJ1-2, the V gene TRBV6-6, with a weak D call TRBD1 (5 bases). Germline CDR1 and CDR2: MNHNY and SVGAGI (reference sequence). The CDR3 is made up of 15 amino acids. The V and J ends lost 0 bases and 2 bases respectively, with 10 bases between them.

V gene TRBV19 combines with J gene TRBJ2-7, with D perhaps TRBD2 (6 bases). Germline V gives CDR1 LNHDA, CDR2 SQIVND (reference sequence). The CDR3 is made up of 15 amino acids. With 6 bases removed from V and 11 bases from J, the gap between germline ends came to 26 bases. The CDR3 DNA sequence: TGTGCCAGTAGCCGAAGGGAGACTAGTGCCCCCCTGAAGTACTTC. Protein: CASSRRETSAPLKYF.

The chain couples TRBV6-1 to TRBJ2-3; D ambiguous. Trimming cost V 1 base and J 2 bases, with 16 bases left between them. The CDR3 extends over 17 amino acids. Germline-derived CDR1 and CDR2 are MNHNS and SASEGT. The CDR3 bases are TGTGCCAGCAGTGAAGGTGGTCCCGGGTTCCTCACAGATACGCAGTATTTT. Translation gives CASSEGGPGFLTDTQYF.

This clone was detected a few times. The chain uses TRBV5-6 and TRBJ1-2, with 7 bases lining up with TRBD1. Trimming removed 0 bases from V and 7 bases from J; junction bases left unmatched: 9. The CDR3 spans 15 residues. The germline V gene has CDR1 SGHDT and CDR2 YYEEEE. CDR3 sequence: CASSLALGQSSGYTF. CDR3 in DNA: TGTGCCAGCAGCTTGGCCTTGGGACAGAGCTCTGGCTACACCTTC.

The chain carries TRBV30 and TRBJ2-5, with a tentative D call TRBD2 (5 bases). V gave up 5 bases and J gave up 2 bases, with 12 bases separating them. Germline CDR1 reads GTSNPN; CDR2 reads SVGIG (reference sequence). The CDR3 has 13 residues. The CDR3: CAWVAPPQETQYF. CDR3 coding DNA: TGTGCCTGGGTAGCGCCGCCTCAAGAGACCCAGTACTTC.

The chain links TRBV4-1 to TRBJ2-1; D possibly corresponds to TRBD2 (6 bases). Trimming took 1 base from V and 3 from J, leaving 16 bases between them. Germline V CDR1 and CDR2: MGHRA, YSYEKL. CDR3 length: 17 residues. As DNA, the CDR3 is TGCGCCAGCAGCCAAGGGGCGGCGCGGGATTTCTACAATGAGCAGTTCTTC. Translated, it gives CASSQGAARDFYNEQFF.

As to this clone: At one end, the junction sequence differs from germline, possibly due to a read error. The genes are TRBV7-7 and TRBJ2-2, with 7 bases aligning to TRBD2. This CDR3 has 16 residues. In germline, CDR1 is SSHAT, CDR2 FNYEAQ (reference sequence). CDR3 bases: TGTGCTAGCAGCTTAGCGCGCGCGGGAGACACCGGGGAGCTGTTTTTT. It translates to CASSLARAGDTGELFF.

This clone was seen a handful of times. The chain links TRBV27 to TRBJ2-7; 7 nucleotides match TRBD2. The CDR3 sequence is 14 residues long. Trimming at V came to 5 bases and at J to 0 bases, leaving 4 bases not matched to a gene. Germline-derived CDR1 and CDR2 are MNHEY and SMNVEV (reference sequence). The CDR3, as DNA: TGTGCCAGCAGTGGGGGGGTAAGCTCCTACGAGCAGTACTTC. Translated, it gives CASSGGVSSYEQYF.

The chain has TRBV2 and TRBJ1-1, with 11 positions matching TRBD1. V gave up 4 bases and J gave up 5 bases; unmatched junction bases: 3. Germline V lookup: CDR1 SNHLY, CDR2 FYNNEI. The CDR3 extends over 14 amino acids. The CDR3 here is CASSGDRGGTEAFF. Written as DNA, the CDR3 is TGTGCCAGCAGTGGGGACAGGGGGGGAACTGAAGCTTTCTTT.

The DNA of the CDR3 is TGTGCCAGCAGCCAAGCATCCTATGGCTACACCTTC. This translates into CASSQASYGYTF. This chain uses TRBV4-2 with TRBJ1-2; D unclear. The CDR3 extends over 12 amino acids. Trimming removed 1 base at V and 4 bases at J, with 4 bases between. Germline CDR1 LGHNA, CDR2 YNFKEQ.

Here the CDR3 DNA reads TGCGCCAGCAGCTTCCCGGGACAGCCGACCCTAATAAGCTCCTACAATGAGCAGTTCTTC. It translates to CASSFPGQPTLISSYNEQFF. The gene calls are TRBV5-1 and TRBJ2-1, with TRBD1 matching over 7 bases. The CDR3 is 20 amino acids. V shed 2 bases, J shed 0 bases, and the junction held 17 bases outside the gene matches. CDR1 is SGHRS, CDR2 YFSETQ, per germline.